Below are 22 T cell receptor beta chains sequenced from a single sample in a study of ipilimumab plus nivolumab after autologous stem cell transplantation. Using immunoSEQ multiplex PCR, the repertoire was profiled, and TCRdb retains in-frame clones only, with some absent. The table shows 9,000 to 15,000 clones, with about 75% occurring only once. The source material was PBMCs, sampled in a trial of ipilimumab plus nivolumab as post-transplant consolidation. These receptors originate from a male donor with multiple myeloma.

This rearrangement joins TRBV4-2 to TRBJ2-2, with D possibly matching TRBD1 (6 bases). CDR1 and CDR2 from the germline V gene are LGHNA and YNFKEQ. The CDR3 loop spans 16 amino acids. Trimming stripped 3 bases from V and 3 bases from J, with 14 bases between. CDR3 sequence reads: CASSQRRGMDTGELFF. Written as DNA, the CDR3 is TGTGCCAGCAGCCAGCGCAGGGGTATGGACACCGGGGAGCTGTTTTTT.

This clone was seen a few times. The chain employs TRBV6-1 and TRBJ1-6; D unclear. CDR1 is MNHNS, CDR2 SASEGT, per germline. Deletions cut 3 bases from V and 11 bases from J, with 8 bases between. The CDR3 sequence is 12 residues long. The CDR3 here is CASSEPRAPLHF. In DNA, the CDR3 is TGTGCCAGCAGTGAGCCGAGGGCACCCCTCCACTTT.

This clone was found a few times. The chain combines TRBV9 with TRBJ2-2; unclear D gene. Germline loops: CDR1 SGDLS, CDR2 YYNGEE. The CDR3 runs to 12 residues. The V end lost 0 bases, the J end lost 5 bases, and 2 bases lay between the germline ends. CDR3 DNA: TGTGCCAGCAGCGTAGATACCGGGGAGCTGTTTTTT. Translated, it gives CASSVDTGELFF.

CDR3 loop: CASSYSGGLSNEKLFF. The CDR3 bases are TGTGCCAGCAGTTACTCGGGGGGGCTGTCTAATGAAAAACTGTTTTTT. This chain uses TRBV6-6 with TRBJ1-4; weak D call: TRBD1 (6 bases). The CDR3 spans 16 residues. Germline V gene lookup returns CDR1 MNHNY and CDR2 SVGAGI (reference sequence). The V end was cut by 0 bases, the J end by 3 bases, with 11 bases between.

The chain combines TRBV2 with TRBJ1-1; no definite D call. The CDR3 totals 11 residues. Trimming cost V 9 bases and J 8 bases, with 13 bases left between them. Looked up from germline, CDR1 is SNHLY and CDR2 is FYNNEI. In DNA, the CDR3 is TGTGCCAGTAACTATAGGGCCGAAGCTTTCTTT. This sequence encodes CASNYRAEAFF.

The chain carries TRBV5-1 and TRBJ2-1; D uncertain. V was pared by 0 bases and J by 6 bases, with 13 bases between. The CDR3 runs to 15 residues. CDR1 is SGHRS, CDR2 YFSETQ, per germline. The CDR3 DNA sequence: TGCGCCAGCAGCTTGGTCGGCGGTAGATTCAATGAGCAGTTCTTC. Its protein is CASSLVGGRFNEQFF.

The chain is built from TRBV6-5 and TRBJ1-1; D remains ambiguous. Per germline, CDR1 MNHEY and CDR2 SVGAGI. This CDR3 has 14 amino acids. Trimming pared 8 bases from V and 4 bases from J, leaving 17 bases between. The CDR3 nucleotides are TGTGCCAGCGGTGAAGTTCTGGCTTCCACTGAAGCTTTCTTT. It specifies CASGEVLASTEAFF.

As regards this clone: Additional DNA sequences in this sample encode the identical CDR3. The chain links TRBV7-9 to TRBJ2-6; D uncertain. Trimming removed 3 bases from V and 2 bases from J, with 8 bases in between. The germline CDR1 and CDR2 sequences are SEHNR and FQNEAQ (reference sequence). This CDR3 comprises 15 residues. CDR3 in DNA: TGTGCCAGCAGCTTGGCTCACGCTGGGGCCAACGTCCTGACTTTC. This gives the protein CASSLAHAGANVLTF.

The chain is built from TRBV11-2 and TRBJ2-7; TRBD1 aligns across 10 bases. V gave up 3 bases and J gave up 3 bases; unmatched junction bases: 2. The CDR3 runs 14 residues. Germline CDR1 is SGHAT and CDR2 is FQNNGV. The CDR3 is CASSLGQGFYEQYF. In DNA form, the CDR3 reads TGTGCCAGCAGCTTGGGACAGGGGTTCTACGAGCAGTACTTC. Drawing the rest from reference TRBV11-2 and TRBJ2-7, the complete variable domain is EAGVAQSPRYKIIEKRQSVAFWCNPISGHATLYWYQQILGQGPKLLIQFQNNGVVDDSQLPKDRFSAERLKGVDSTLKIQPAKLEDSAVYLCASSLGQGFYEQYFGPGTRLTVT.

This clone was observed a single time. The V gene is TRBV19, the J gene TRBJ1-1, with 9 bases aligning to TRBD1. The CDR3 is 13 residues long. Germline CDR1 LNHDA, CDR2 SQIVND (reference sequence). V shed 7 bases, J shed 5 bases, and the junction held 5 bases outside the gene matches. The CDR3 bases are TGTGCCAGTATGCGACAGGGGGTGACTGAAGCTTTCTTT. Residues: CASMRQGVTEAFF. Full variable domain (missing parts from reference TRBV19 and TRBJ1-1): DGGITQSPKYLFRKEGQNVTLSCEQNLNHDAMYWYRQDPGQGLRLIYYSQIVNDFQKGDIAEGYSVSREKKESFPLTVTSAQKNPTAFYLCASMRQGVTEAFFGQGTRLTVV.

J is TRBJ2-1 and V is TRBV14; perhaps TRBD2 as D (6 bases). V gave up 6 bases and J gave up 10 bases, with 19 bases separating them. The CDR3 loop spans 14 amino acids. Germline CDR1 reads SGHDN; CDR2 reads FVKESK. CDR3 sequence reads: CASSLLGGAGEQFF. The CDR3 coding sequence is TGTGCCAGCAGTCTCCTAGGCGGGGCAGGCGAGCAGTTCTTC.

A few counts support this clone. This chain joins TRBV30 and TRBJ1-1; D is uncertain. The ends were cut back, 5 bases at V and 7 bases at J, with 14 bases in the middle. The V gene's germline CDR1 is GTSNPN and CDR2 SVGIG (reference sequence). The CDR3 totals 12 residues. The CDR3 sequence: CAWGPTPREAFF. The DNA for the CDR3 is TGTGCCTGGGGCCCGACCCCTCGTGAAGCTTTCTTT.

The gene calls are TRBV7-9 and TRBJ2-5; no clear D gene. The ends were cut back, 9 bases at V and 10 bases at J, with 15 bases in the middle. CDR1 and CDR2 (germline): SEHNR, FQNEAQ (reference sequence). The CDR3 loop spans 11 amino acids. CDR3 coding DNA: TGTGCCAGTGAGACCGGGCCCCACCAGTACTTC. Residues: CASETGPHQYF.

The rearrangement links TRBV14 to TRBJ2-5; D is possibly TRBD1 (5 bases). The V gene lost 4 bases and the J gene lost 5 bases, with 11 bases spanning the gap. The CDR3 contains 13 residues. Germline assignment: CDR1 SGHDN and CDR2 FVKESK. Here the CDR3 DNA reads TGTGCCAGCAGCCTACAGGTTGCGGAGACCCAGTACTTC. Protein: CASSLQVAETQYF.

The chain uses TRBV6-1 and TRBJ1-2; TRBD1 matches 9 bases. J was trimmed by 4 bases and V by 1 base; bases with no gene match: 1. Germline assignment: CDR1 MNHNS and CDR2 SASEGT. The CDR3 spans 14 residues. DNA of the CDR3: TGTGCCAGCAGTGAAGGGGACAGGGCCTATGGCTACACCTTC. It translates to CASSEGDRAYGYTF.

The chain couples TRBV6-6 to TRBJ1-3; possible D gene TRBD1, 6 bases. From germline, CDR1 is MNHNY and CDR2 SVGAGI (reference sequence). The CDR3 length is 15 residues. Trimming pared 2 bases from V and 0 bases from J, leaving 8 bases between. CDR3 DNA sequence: TGTGCCAGCAGTTACGACAGGACCTCTGGAAACACCATATATTTT. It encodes CASSYDRTSGNTIYF.

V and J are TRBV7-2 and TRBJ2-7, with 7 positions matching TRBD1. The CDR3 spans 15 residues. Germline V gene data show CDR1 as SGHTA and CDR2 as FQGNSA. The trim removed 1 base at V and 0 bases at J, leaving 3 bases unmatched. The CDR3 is CASSLEGGASYEQYF. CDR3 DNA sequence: TGTGCCAGCAGCTTAGAAGGGGGCGCCTCCTACGAGCAGTACTTC.

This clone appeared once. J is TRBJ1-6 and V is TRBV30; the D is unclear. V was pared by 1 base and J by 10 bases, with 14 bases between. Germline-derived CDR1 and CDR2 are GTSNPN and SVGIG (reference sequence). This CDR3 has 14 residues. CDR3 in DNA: TGTGCCTGGAGTGGGTTGAAGGGAGGCTCACCCCTCCACTTT. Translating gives CAWSGLKGGSPLHF.

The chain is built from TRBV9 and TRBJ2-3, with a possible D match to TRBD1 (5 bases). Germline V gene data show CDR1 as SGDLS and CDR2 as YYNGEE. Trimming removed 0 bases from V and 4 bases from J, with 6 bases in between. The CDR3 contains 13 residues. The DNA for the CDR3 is TGTGCCAGCAGCGTAGAAGGGGCAGATACGCAGTATTTT. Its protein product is CASSVEGADTQYF. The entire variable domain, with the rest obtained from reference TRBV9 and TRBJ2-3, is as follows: DSGVTQTPKHLITATGQRVTLRCSPRSGDLSVYWYQQSLDQGLQFLIQYYNGEERAKGNILERFSAQQFPDLHSELNLSSLELGDSALYFCASSVEGADTQYFGPGTRLTVL.

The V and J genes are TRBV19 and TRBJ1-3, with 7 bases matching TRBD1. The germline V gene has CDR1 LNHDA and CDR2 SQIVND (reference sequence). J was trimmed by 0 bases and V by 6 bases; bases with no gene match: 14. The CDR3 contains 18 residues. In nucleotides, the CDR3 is TGTGCCAGTAGGAAGCCAGGGGGACCATTTATCTCTGGAAACACCATATATTTT. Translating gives CASRKPGGPFISGNTIYF.

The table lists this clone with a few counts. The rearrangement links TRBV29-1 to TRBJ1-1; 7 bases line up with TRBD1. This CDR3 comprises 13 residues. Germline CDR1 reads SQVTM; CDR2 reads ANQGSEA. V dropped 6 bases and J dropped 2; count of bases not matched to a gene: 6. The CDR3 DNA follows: TGCAGCGTCGAAAGACAGGGAAACACTGAAGCTTTCTTT. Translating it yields CSVERQGNTEAFF.

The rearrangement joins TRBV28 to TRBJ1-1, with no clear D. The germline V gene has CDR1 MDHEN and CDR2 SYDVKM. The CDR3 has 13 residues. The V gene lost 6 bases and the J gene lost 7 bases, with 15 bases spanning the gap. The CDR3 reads CASRPEHPFEAFF. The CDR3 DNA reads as TGTGCCAGCAGACCCGAGCACCCTTTTGAAGCTTTCTTT.